The clone carrying this T cell receptor beta chain appeared a single time. The CDR3 runs to 14 residues. The germline gives CDR1 MNHNS, CDR2 SASEGT. Trimming shortened V by 9 bases and J by 11 bases, and 25 bases separated the two germline ends. The sample is drawn from a study of T cell changes during pregnancy in multiple sclerosis. Some clones are missing from TCRdb's copy, which holds only in-frame ones; the method was immunoSEQ multiplex PCR. The table lists under 65,000 clones, about 90% of them singletons. The receptor comes from a female donor in good health, enrolled as a control in a pregnancy study. The J gene is TRBJ1-1, the V gene TRBV6-1, with D possibly being TRBD1 (5 bases). This specimen was peripheral blood, taken after pregnancy. The CDR3 is CASVPRGRALGAFF. The CDR3 nucleotides read TGTGCCAGTGTACCGCGGGGGAGAGCTTTGGGGGCTTTCTTT.